This TCR beta chain is drawn from a study of shared clonotypes between healthy human individuals. The CDR3 has 15 residues. Deletions cut 5 bases from V and 6 bases from J, with 16 bases between. The V gene's germline CDR1 is LNHDA and CDR2 SQIVND (reference sequence). Data came from immunoSEQ multiplex PCR; TCRdb stores just in-frame clones and leaves some out. The repertoire holds about 2.4 million clones, with 93% as singletons. The source is a man between 18 and 35 years old in good health. Some clones in this sample may be carry-over from other donors' samples. The sample was naive CD4+ T cells from PBMCs. Regarding subset: CD45RA+ positively selected. V gene TRBV19 combines with J gene TRBJ1-4, with D maybe TRBD1 (6 bases). CDR3 nucleotides: TGTGCCAGTAGTCGTCAGGGGATCTTCGATGAAAAACTGTTTTTT. Encoded protein: CASSRQGIFDEKLFF.